This T cell receptor beta chain was recorded in a study of cytomegalovirus exposure and HLA in healthy donors. Only a few counts were recorded for this clone. Its matching antigen is unknown. Amplification used 60 Vbeta primers and 13 Jbeta primers. TCRdb keeps only in-frame clones here, not all; method: immunoSEQ multiplex PCR. This sample yields some 120,000 clones, of which 80% are seen a single time; roughly 5.7% belongs to the top ten. Overall study results and limits: Using a false discovery rate of 0.05, a later analysis showed that 16,951 TCR beta sequences were associated with HLA alleles.

Germline V CDR1 and CDR2: SGDLS, YYNGEE. The CDR3 has 15 amino acids. V lost 0 bases, J lost 2 bases, and 1 base stayed unmatched. The genes are TRBV9 and TRBJ2-2, with TRBD1 matching over 7 bases. The sequenced material came from PBMCs. This clonotype originated in a young man in good health and CMV-seronegative. This chain's CDR3 is CASSVGTGNTGELFF. DNA of the CDR3: TGTGCCAGCAGCGTAGGGACAGGAAACACCGGGGAGCTGTTTTTT.